Listed here are 10 T cell receptor beta chains from one sample, sequenced in a study of blood T cell repertoires in COVID-19. The repertoire was sequenced with immunoSEQ multiplex PCR; TCRdb's copy has only in-frame clones and lacks some. The table records 200,000 to 300,000 clones, more than 80% of them present only once. The sequenced sample consisted of peripheral blood. These receptor sequences come from a human donor in a cohort sampled during active COVID-19.

The genes are TRBV5-5 and TRBJ1-2, with a possible D match to TRBD1 (5 bases). Trimming took off 3 bases at V and 0 bases at J, with 12 bases between the two ends. Germline V gene sequence: CDR1 SGHKS, CDR2 YYEKEE (reference sequence). The CDR3 is 15 amino acids. The DNA of the CDR3 is TGTGCCAGCAGCTCGGCGGCAGGGCCTAACTATGGCTACACCTTC. This sequence encodes CASSSAAGPNYGYTF.

V is TRBV27 and J is TRBJ2-3; 11 positions match TRBD1. This CDR3 comprises 15 residues. Germline V gene data show CDR1 as MNHEY and CDR2 as SMNVEV (reference sequence). V was clipped by 6 bases and J by 4 bases; unmatched bases: 6. The CDR3: CASRTGTGGPDTQYF. In nucleotides, the CDR3 is TGTGCCAGCAGAACCGGGACAGGGGGGCCAGATACGCAGTATTTT.

The V and J genes are TRBV5-4 and TRBJ2-1; D is possibly TRBD2 (6 bases). This CDR3 is built from 15 residues. With 3 bases removed from V and 10 bases from J, the gap between germline ends came to 20 bases. Germline-derived CDR1 and CDR2 are SGHNT and YYREEE (reference sequence). In DNA form, the CDR3 reads TGTGCCAGCAGCTCGAGCGGGCACGGACTTCGGGAGCAGTTCTTC. As protein: CASSSSGHGLREQFF.

The genes are TRBV10-3 and TRBJ1-2, with a weak D call TRBD1 (6 bases). Germline assignment: CDR1 ENHRY and CDR2 SYGVKD. CDR3 size: 14 residues. V lost 0 bases and J lost 5, with 10 bases in between. In DNA form, the CDR3 reads TGTGCCATCAGTGAGTCGAGGCAGGGGTATGGCTACACCTTC. Its protein product is CAISESRQGYGYTF.

This clone was found a few times. The rearrangement joins TRBV7-9 to TRBJ1-1; D not resolved. V was shortened by 1 base and J by 5 bases, with 14 bases between the two germline ends. CDR3 length equals 15 residues. Germline CDR1 reads SEHNR; CDR2 reads FQNEAQ (reference sequence). CDR3 amino acids: CASSLGLAPGTEAFF. The CDR3 DNA reads TGTGCCAGCAGCTTAGGTCTGGCCCCGGGAACTGAAGCTTTCTTT.

The rearrangement uses TRBV3-1 (or the pseudogene TRBV3-2) and TRBJ1-6, with TRBD1 as a possible D gene (5 bases). Germline values: CDR1 LGHDT, CDR2 YNNKEL (reference sequence). The germline V and J ends were trimmed by 4 bases and 0 bases, with 13 bases remaining between them. The CDR3 runs to 17 residues. The CDR3 DNA follows: TGTGCCAGCAGCCGATGGGACTTGAGCTCCTATAATTCACCCCTCCACTTT. Translating gives CASSRWDLSSYNSPLHF.

The rearrangement links TRBV7-2 to TRBJ2-2, with D possibly matching TRBD1 (5 bases). Trimming left V 4 bases short and J 2 bases short, with 11 bases between. CDR3 length: 15 residues. Germline-derived CDR1 and CDR2 are SGHTA and FQGNSA. The CDR3 loop reads CASSYQDINTGELFF. The CDR3 nucleotides are TGTGCCAGCAGCTACCAGGACATAAACACCGGGGAGCTGTTTTTT. The variable domain in full, completed from reference TRBV7-2 and TRBJ2-2, reads GAGVSQSPSNKVTEKGKDVELRCDPISGHTALYWYRQSLGQGLEFLIYFQGNSAPDKSGLPSDRFSAERTGGSVSTLTIQRTQQEDSAVYLCASSYQDINTGELFFGEGSRLTVL.

The chain combines TRBV5-1 with TRBJ1-1, with unresolved D. Germline V gene data show CDR1 as SGHRS and CDR2 as YFSETQ. The CDR3 has 14 residues. Trimming stripped 5 bases from V and 4 bases from J, with 15 bases between. The CDR3 reads CASRADGEGTEAFF. The DNA for the CDR3 is TGCGCCAGCAGAGCCGACGGTGAGGGCACTGAAGCTTTCTTT.

The chain carries TRBV5-4 and TRBJ2-3; 12 bases are shared with TRBD1. This CDR3 is 17 amino acids long. Losses at the gene ends were 5 bases for V and 2 bases for J; bases not matched to a gene: 9. CDR1 SGHNT and CDR2 YYREEE come from the germline V gene (reference sequence). CDR3 nucleotide sequence: TGTGCCAGCAGAACCGGGACAGGGGGCTTAAACACAGATACGCAGTATTTT. Translation gives CASRTGTGGLNTDTQYF.

A note on this clone: Other DNA variants within this sample encode the same CDR3. The rearrangement links TRBV3-1 (or the pseudogene TRBV3-2) to TRBJ2-3, with 8 bases matching TRBD2. V dropped 4 bases and J dropped 1; count of bases not matched to a gene: 4. Germline V CDR1 and CDR2: LGHDT, YNNKEL (reference sequence). CDR3 length equals 15 residues. The CDR3 DNA reads as TGTGCCAGCAGCCCCGGGGGGGCACGCACAGATACGCAGTATTTT. As protein: CASSPGGARTDTQYF.